The rows below give T cell receptor beta chains drawn from one sample of a study of glioma-infiltrating T cells. TCRdb re-analysed the multiplex PCR reads in MiXCR, keeping a single row per CDR3 protein. Of roughly 200,000 distinct CDR3 sequences listed, over 25% are singletons. The sequenced sample was glioma tissue, nonneoplastic brain tissue, or PBMCs (not recorded which). The receptors shown here come from a human donor with low-grade glioma or glioblastoma, undergoing nonglioma brain surgery, or in good health (not recorded which). The CDR3 runs from the conserved cysteine through the conserved F or W. A D gene is named only where the DNA matches it firmly. Not all rows give a size; the values are once, few, many and, for expanded clones, a class.

j_gene,abundance,len,v_gene,d_gene,CDR3aa,CDR3nt
TRBJ2-7,many,15,TRBV28,-,CASSPPPRGVREQYF,TGTGCCAGCAGCCCACCCCCCCGCGGTGTACGCGAGCAGTACTTC
TRBJ2-5,-,14,TRBV12-3/TRBV12-4,-,CASSYRDWGETQYF,TGTGCCAGCAGTTACCGGGATTGGGGAGAGACCCAGTACTTC
TRBJ2-2,-,13,TRBV19,-,CASSRGSTGELFF,TGTGCCAGTAGCCGGGGGAGCACCGGGGAGCTGTTTTTT
TRBJ1-2,many,13,TRBV19,-,CASSDGGNYGYTF,TGTGCCAGTAGTGACGGGGGAAACTATGGCTACACCTTC
TRBJ2-1,many,16,TRBV20-1,-,CSARGGSANFYNEQFF,TGCAGTGCTAGGGGTGGGAGCGCAAACTTCTACAATGAGCAGTTCTTC
TRBJ2-1,-,15,TRBV4-1,-,CASSPSHGSSYEQFF,TGCGCCAGCAGCCCATCACACGGCAGTTCCTATGAGCAGTTCTTC
TRBJ2-1,-,13,TRBV12-3/TRBV12-4,-,CAGIRGQWDEQFF,TGTGCCGGCATCAGAGGGCAGTGGGATGAGCAGTTCTTC
TRBJ2-1,many,15,TRBV4-3,TRBD1,CASSQARQGSNEQFF,TGCGCCAGCAGCCAAGCGAGACAGGGATCAAATGAGCAGTTCTTC
TRBJ2-1,many,12,TRBV29-1,-,CSVVSGYNEQFF,TGCAGCGTTGTGAGCGGCTACAATGAGCAGTTCTTC
TRBJ2-5,many,16,TRBV2,-,CASSDLTGRSWETQYF,TGTGCCAGCAGTGACTTGACAGGACGCTCTTGGGAGACCCAGTACTTC
TRBJ2-1,many,11,TRBV24-1,-,CATSSLNEQFF,TGTGCCACCAGTTCTCTAAATGAGCAGTTCTTC
TRBJ1-1,-,13,TRBV10-2,-,CATRVGGGTEAFF,TGTGCCACCCGTGTAGGAGGTGGCACTGAAGCTTTCTTT
TRBJ2-7,many,17,TRBV28,TRBD1,CASSLFGQGAGFPEQYF,TGTGCCAGCAGTTTATTTGGACAGGGGGCGGGATTTCCCGAGCAGTACTTC
TRBJ2-5,many,12,TRBV7-2,-,CASSPARETQYF,TGTGCCAGCAGCCCAGCGAGGGAGACCCAGTACTTC
TRBJ2-5,many,17,TRBV6-2/TRBV6-3,-,CASSYSRDPWDQETQYF,TGTGCCAGCAGTTACTCCCGGGACCCGTGGGACCAAGAGACCCAGTACTTC
TRBJ2-1,many,15,TRBV27,TRBD2,CASSFVASGSYEQFF,TGTGCCAGCAGTTTCGTGGCTAGCGGGAGCTATGAGCAGTTCTTC
TRBJ1-2,few,15,TRBV30,-,CAWSSTGTASMGYTF,TGTGCCTGGAGTAGTACGGGAACAGCCTCTATGGGCTACACCTTC
TRBJ2-1,many,12,TRBV20-1,-,CSASWDGNEQFF,TGCAGTGCTAGTTGGGACGGCAATGAGCAGTTCTTC
TRBJ2-1,many,13,TRBV20-1,TRBD2,CSARDSGRFEQFF,TGCAGTGCTAGAGATAGCGGGAGGTTTGAGCAGTTCTTC
TRBJ2-1,-,16,TRBV4-2,-,CASILGIAGADNEQFF,TGTGCCAGCATCCTAGGAATCGCGGGCGCTGACAATGAGCAGTTCTTC
TRBJ2-1,many,14,TRBV27,-,CASSFGISVGEQFF,TGTGCCAGCAGTTTCGGCATCTCCGTCGGGGAGCAGTTCTTC
TRBJ2-7,few,14,TRBV12-3/TRBV12-4,TRBD2,CASSLGGLAIEQYF,TGTGCCAGCAGTTTAGGTGGACTAGCGATTGAGCAGTACTTC
TRBJ1-1,many,15,TRBV10-2,TRBD1,CASSESEGANTEAFF,TGCGCCAGCAGTGAGTCGGAGGGGGCGAACACTGAAGCTTTCTTT
TRBJ2-7,-,14,TRBV3-1,-,CASSQGTGAYEQYF,TGCGCCAGCAGCCAAGGCACTGGCGCCTACGAGCAGTACTTC
TRBJ2-7,few,15,TRBV19,-,CASSNSPGRSYEQYF,TGTGCCAGTAGCAATAGCCCAGGGCGCTCCTACGAGCAGTACTTC
TRBJ1-6,many,14,TRBV7-6,-,CASSLDSYNSPLHF,TGTGCCAGCAGCTTGGACAGCTATAATTCACCCCTCCACTTT
TRBJ2-3,-,15,TRBV12-3/TRBV12-4,-,CASSSRELAPDTQYF,TGTGCCAGCAGTTCCCGGGAACTCGCCCCAGATACGCAGTATTTT